The next 29 T cell receptor beta chains were all read from a single sample in a study of regulatory T cells in long-lasting Graves disease. With iRepertoire HTBI primers and Arm-PCR of CDR3 regions, TCR beta libraries were built. TCRdb reprocessed the multiplex PCR reads with MiXCR, giving one entry per CDR3 protein. This table has hundreds of thousands of distinct CDR3 sequences, roughly 13% appearing once. The time point was: newly diagnosed GD, antithyroid drugs for less than 3 months. Construction of the TCR library relied on RNA isolated from PBMCs. These data also featured in a second study, about T cells in Graves' hyperthyroidism and ophthalmopathy.

Sequenced material: peripheral blood mononuclear cells (PBMCs), taken at new diagnosis, from a patient treated with antithyroid drugs. The origin of the receptors is a young man with Graves disease.

This clonotype was found many times. CDR3 sequence (DNA): TGCAGTGCTAGGGGACAGGGGCGCAATGAGCAGTTCTTC. Its translation: CSARGQGRNEQFF. This rearrangement joins TRBV20-1 to TRBJ2-1; 10 bases line up with TRBD1. In germline, CDR1 is DFQATT, CDR2 SNEGSKA (reference sequence). The trim removed 3 bases at V and 6 bases at J, leaving 2 bases unmatched. This CDR3 has 13 amino acids.

The chain joins TRBV7-2 to TRBJ1-1, with D tentatively TRBD1 (5 bases). Trimming removed 5 bases at V and 4 bases at J, with 20 bases between. This CDR3 contains 16 residues. Germline V gene sequence: CDR1 SGHTA, CDR2 FQGNSA. The CDR3 DNA reads TGTGCCAGCAGCCCACTCGACCTTGGGGGAGGCACTGAAGCTTTCTTT. Translating gives CASSPLDLGGGTEAFF. Full variable domain (outside the CDR3, taken from reference TRBV7-2 and TRBJ1-1): GAGVSQSPSNKVTEKGKDVELRCDPISGHTALYWYRQSLGQGLEFLIYFQGNSAPDKSGLPSDRFSAERTGGSVSTLTIQRTQQEDSAVYLCASSPLDLGGGTEAFFGQGTRLTVV.

The chain links TRBV19 to TRBJ1-6, with D unclear. Trimming removed 2 bases from V and 10 bases from J, with 6 bases in between. This CDR3 spans 12 amino acids. From germline, CDR1 is LNHDA and CDR2 SQIVND (reference sequence). The CDR3 DNA sequence: TGTGCCAGTAGTATACAACGATCACCCCTCCACTTT. Amino acids: CASSIQRSPLHF.

V usage is TRBV6-2 or TRBV6-3 and J usage is TRBJ2-6; D is undetermined. Germline CDR1 and CDR2: MNHEY and SVGEGT. V lost 11 bases to trimming and J lost 0 bases, with 8 bases between them. The CDR3 has 13 residues. CDR3 sequence: CALKVSGANVLTF. The CDR3, as DNA: TGTGCCCTCAAGGTCTCTGGGGCCAACGTCCTGACTTTC.

This clonotype came up a few times. The chain employs TRBV5-5 and TRBJ2-2, with 10 bases that match TRBD1. CDR3 length: 15 residues. Trimming took 0 bases from V and 7 from J; bases not matched to a gene: 3. Looked up from germline, CDR1 is SGHKS and CDR2 is YYEKEE (reference sequence). The CDR3 sequence is CASSLETGGFGELFF. CDR3 bases: TGTGCCAGCAGCTTGGAGACAGGGGGCTTCGGGGAGCTGTTTTTT.

The chain has TRBV4-1 and TRBJ1-1; D is uncertain. Germline CDR1 and CDR2: MGHRA and YSYEKL. The CDR3 runs to 14 residues. V lost 3 bases to trimming and J lost 0 bases, with 8 bases between them. The CDR3 DNA reads as TGCGCCAGCAGCCATTTGGGCCTGAACACTGAAGCTTTCTTT. It translates to CASSHLGLNTEAFF.

This clonotype showed up many times. The CDR3 spells CASSDPPGQGKTEAFF. The CDR3 coding sequence is TGCGCCAGCAGTGACCCACCGGGACAGGGGAAGACTGAAGCTTTCTTT. This sequence joins TRBV10-2 and TRBJ1-1, with 10 nucleotides matching TRBD1. Per germline, CDR1 WSHSY and CDR2 SAAADI. After removal of 3 bases from V and 5 bases from J, the junction contained 9 bases not matched to a gene. The CDR3 spans 16 residues.

This sequence joins TRBV7-9 and TRBJ1-4, with 10 bases aligning to TRBD1. The CDR3 runs to 15 residues. J lost 2 bases, V lost 5 bases, and 2 bases had no gene match. Germline assignment: CDR1 SEHNR and CDR2 FQNEAQ (reference sequence). The CDR3, as DNA: TGTGCCAGCAGCCAGGACAGGGGGACTAATGAAAAACTGTTTTTT. The encoded protein is CASSQDRGTNEKLFF.

This clonotype occurred a few times. The CDR3 coding sequence is TGTGCCAGCAGTCGCGACAGGGGGCGCTCCTACGAGCAGTACTTC. Translated: CASSRDRGRSYEQYF. The gene calls are TRBV12-3 or TRBV12-4 and TRBJ2-7, with TRBD1 matching over 10 bases. With V trimmed by 5 bases and J by 0 bases, 4 bases remained unmatched. The CDR3 has 15 amino acids.

This clonotype was seen at least ten times. V and J are TRBV27 and TRBJ2-7, with 9 bases fitting TRBD1. The germline V gene encodes CDR1 MNHEY and CDR2 SMNVEV (reference sequence). This CDR3 has 16 amino acids. The junction had 11 bases not matched to a gene; V was cut back by 5 bases and J by 3 bases. The CDR3 coding sequence is TGTGCCAGCAGTCCCGACGGGACAGGGCGATTCTACGAGCAGTACTTC. Translating gives CASSPDGTGRFYEQYF.

This rearrangement joins TRBV5-1 to TRBJ2-5; TRBD1 agrees at 7 bases. V was pared by 4 bases and J by 7 bases, with 7 bases of the junction left unmatched. CDR1 and CDR2 (germline): SGHRS, YFSETQ. The CDR3 is 13 residues long. The CDR3 coding sequence is TGCGCCAGCAGCCAGGGACAGTTCGGGACCCAGTACTTC. It specifies CASSQGQFGTQYF. The full variable domain, completed using reference TRBV5-1 and TRBJ2-5, is KAGVTQTPRYLIKTRGQQVTLSCSPISGHRSVSWYQQTPGQGLQFLFEYFSETQRNKGNFPGRFSGRQFSNSRSEMNVSTLELGDSALYLCASSQGQFGTQYFGPGTRLLVL.

The chain combines TRBV14 with TRBJ2-1; no firm D call. Trimming pared 2 bases from V and 8 bases from J, leaving 10 bases between. Germline V lookup: CDR1 SGHDN, CDR2 FVKESK. The CDR3 is made up of 13 amino acids. The CDR3 DNA reads as TGTGCCAGCAGCCAAAATCCCCCTTATGAGCAGTTCTTC. Translating it yields CASSQNPPYEQFF. The full variable domain, rest sourced from reference TRBV14 and TRBJ2-1, is EAGVTQFPSHSVIEKGQTVTLRCDPISGHDNLYWYRRVMGKEIKFLLHFVKESKQDESGMPNNRFLAERTGGTYSTLKVQPAELEDSGVYFCASSQNPPYEQFFGPGTRLTVL.

The genes are TRBV12-5 and TRBJ2-7; D remains ambiguous. Germline CDR1 LGHNT, CDR2 FRNRAP. This CDR3 is built from 14 residues. The germline V and J ends were trimmed by 7 bases and 4 bases, with 17 bases remaining between them. The CDR3 coding sequence is TGTGCTAGTGCCCCCCTCGCAAGAAGTTACGAGCAGTACTTC. This sequence encodes CASAPLARSYEQYF.

There are many counts of this clonotype. The gene calls are TRBV29-1 and TRBJ2-5; 8 bases agree with TRBD2. Germline V gene sequence: CDR1 SQVTM, CDR2 ANQGSEA. This CDR3 region has 13 residues. With V trimmed by 8 bases and J by 4 bases, 9 bases remained unmatched. The CDR3 protein is CSISGKGGETQYF. The CDR3 region has the DNA TGCAGCATTAGCGGGAAGGGAGGAGAGACCCAGTACTTC.

At least ten counts were recorded for this clonotype. The genes are TRBV7-2 and TRBJ2-5; D might be TRBD2 (5 bases). The CDR3 covers 15 residues. V was shortened by 7 bases and J by 5 bases, with 20 bases between the two germline ends. Germline CDR1 SGHTA, CDR2 FQGNSA. CDR3 residues: CASTLWRTPGETQYF. Written as DNA, the CDR3 is TGTGCCAGCACCCTTTGGCGGACCCCGGGGGAGACCCAGTACTTC.

This clonotype was observed many times. This chain joins TRBV7-3 and TRBJ2-7; D gene unclear. Germline values: CDR1 SGHTA, CDR2 FQGTGA. The CDR3 is 12 residues long. Trimming shortened V by 4 bases and J by 0 bases, and 4 bases separated the two germline ends. For the CDR3, the DNA is TGTGCCAGCAGCTCAAACTCCTACGAGCAGTACTTC. Its translation: CASSSNSYEQYF.

Notes on this clonotype: A single base separates this from a much larger clone, so it may be a read error. Because it lacks the conserved phenylalanine or tryptophan at the end, this CDR3 is likely a read error. V usage is TRBV29-1 and J usage is TRBJ2-4; TRBD2 agrees at 10 bases. The V and J ends lost 8 bases and 5 bases, in that order; junction bases with no gene match: 12. CDR3 size: 15 residues. Germline CDR1 SQVTM, CDR2 ANQGSEA. The CDR3 DNA follows: TGCAGCATTAAAGCGGGAGGGCCTTTTGAAAACATTCAGTACTCC. Its protein product is CSIKAGGPFENIQYS.

This clonotype was recorded at least ten times. The V call is TRBV2, the J call TRBJ2-1; no definite D call. Trimming took off 6 bases at V and 9 bases at J, with 9 bases between the two ends. Germline V CDR1 and CDR2: SNHLY, FYNNEI. The CDR3 runs 11 residues. Written as DNA, the CDR3 is TGTGCCAGCAGAAGTTTTCCTGAGCAGTTCTTC. Encoded protein: CASRSFPEQFF.

This clonotype showed up many times. The chain combines TRBV29-1 with TRBJ2-5; perhaps D is TRBD1 or TRBD2 (5 bases each). Trimming pared 8 bases from V and 9 bases from J, leaving 19 bases between. Per germline, CDR1 SQVTM and CDR2 ANQGSEA. The CDR3 extends over 12 amino acids. The CDR3 loop reads CSTGPRGLAQYF. The CDR3 DNA is TGCAGCACGGGACCCCGAGGTTTGGCCCAGTACTTC.

This clonotype was seen more than once but under ten times. The rearrangement uses TRBV9 and TRBJ2-7, with 8 bases fitting TRBD2. CDR3 length: 15 amino acids. The germline gives CDR1 SGDLS, CDR2 YYNGEE. V dropped 3 bases and J dropped 4; count of bases not matched to a gene: 9. Here the CDR3 reads CASSAGTRGWYEQYF. The DNA of the CDR3 is TGTGCCAGCAGCGCCGGGACTAGAGGATGGTACGAGCAGTACTTC.

The genes are TRBV10-3 and TRBJ2-5; perhaps TRBD1 as D (6 bases). V shed 5 bases and J shed 3 bases, with 10 bases lying between them. The germline V gene encodes CDR1 ENHRY and CDR2 SYGVKD. The CDR3 extends over 13 amino acids. In DNA, the CDR3 is TGTGCCATCAGTAAAGACAGGAAAGAGACCCAGTACTTC. Translating it yields CAISKDRKETQYF.

The chain joins TRBV14 to TRBJ2-7; the D gene could be TRBD1 or TRBD2 (7 bases each). Per the germline V gene, CDR1 is SGHDN and CDR2 is FVKESK. CDR3 length equals 12 residues. V dropped 4 bases and J dropped 6 bases, with 10 bases sitting between them. The CDR3 sequence: CASSPGGVEQYF. CDR3 in DNA: TGTGCCAGCAGCCCAGGGGGGGTCGAGCAGTACTTC.

Many counts were recorded for this clonotype. V and J are TRBV5-1 and TRBJ2-3; TRBD2 matches at 7 bases. The CDR3 is 15 amino acids. Germline V gene lookup returns CDR1 SGHRS and CDR2 YFSETQ. After removal of 3 bases from V and 5 bases from J, the junction contained 9 bases not matched to a gene. The CDR3 DNA is TGCGCCAGCAGCTACCACTCCTCGGGAGGAGATACGCAGTATTTT. This sequence encodes CASSYHSSGGDTQYF.

This clonotype was counted many times. The V gene is TRBV20-1, the J gene TRBJ2-3; either TRBD1 or TRBD2 may supply D (5 bases each). V was trimmed by 3 bases and J by 4 bases, leaving 14 bases between them. The CDR3 totals 14 residues. CDR1 and CDR2 (germline): DFQATT, SNEGSKA (reference sequence). CDR3 bases: TGCAGTGCTAGCCGACAGAGGGGAGCAGATACGCAGTATTTT. As protein: CSASRQRGADTQYF.

This clonotype has a count of ten or more. The chain is built from TRBV29-1 and TRBJ2-2, with a possible D match to TRBD2 (5 bases). The CDR3 covers 13 residues. From germline, CDR1 is SQVTM and CDR2 ANQGSEA. Deletions cut 4 bases from V and 2 bases from J, with 8 bases between. The CDR3 coding sequence is TGCAGCGTTGTCGGGATTAACACCGGGGAGCTGTTTTTT. It is translated as CSVVGINTGELFF.

The DNA of the CDR3 is TGCGCCAGCAGTTTCGAGGAAGATACGCAGTATTTT. Protein product: CASSFEEDTQYF. This rearrangement joins TRBV10-1 to TRBJ2-3; D is ambiguous. The CDR3 covers 12 residues. V shed 5 bases and J shed 5 bases, with 8 bases lying between them. CDR1 is WNHNN and CDR2 is SYGVQD in the germline V gene (reference sequence).

This clonotype was detected ten times or more. The chain recombines TRBV2 with TRBJ2-5; 7 bases are a match to TRBD2. Looked up from germline, CDR1 is SNHLY and CDR2 is FYNNEI. Trimming took 6 bases from V and 0 from J; bases not matched to a gene: 7. The CDR3 is 15 residues long. Written as DNA, the CDR3 is TGTGCCAGCAGCGCCCTCCGGGGGGACCAAGAGACCCAGTACTTC. As protein: CASSALRGDQETQYF.

This clonotype was recorded many times. At one of its ends the junction is not consistent with the germline gene, which may arise from a read error. The chain employs TRBV5-1 and TRBJ2-5; the D gene is possibly TRBD2 (5 bases). The V gene's germline CDR1 is SGHRS and CDR2 YFSETQ. The CDR3 has 14 amino acids. CDR3 amino acids: CASSQNHGEETQYF. The CDR3, as DNA: TGTGCCAGCAGCCAAAATCACGGGGAAGAGACCCAGTACTTC.

In its sample, this clonotype was seen many times. The rearrangement uses TRBV5-1 and TRBJ1-5; D is perhaps TRBD1 (5 bases). CDR3 length: 13 amino acids. Germline V gives CDR1 SGHRS, CDR2 YFSETQ. V was pared by 8 bases and J by 4 bases, with 13 bases between. As DNA, the CDR3 is TGCGCCAGTTCCCGGGACGAAAATCAGCCCCAGCATTTT. Encoded protein: CASSRDENQPQHF.